What follows are 30 T cell receptor beta chains derived from one specimen sequenced in a study of T cell responses to AZD1222 COVID-19 vaccine. Libraries were prepared by immunoSEQ multiplex PCR; TCRdb keeps only in-frame clonotypes and omits some of them. Altogether roughly 150,000 clones are present, 91% being singletons, with the ten largest covering about 1.5%. Material: peripheral blood, obtained on day 0 of AZD1222 vaccination. All receptors come from an adult in good health.

The V and J genes are TRBV4-3 and TRBJ2-1; 13 bases align to TRBD2. Germline CDR1 LGHNA, CDR2 YSLEER. The CDR3 length is 18 residues. V dropped 0 bases and J dropped 3; count of bases not matched to a gene: 5. DNA for the CDR3: TGCGCCAGCAGCCAAGATGTGGGACTAGCGGGATTCTACAATGAGCAGTTCTTC. It codes for CASSQDVGLAGFYNEQFF.

V gene TRBV11-2 combines with J gene TRBJ2-7; a weak D match, TRBD1 (6 bases). Germline CDR1 reads SGHAT; CDR2 reads FQNNGV. The CDR3 has 15 residues. V dropped 5 bases and J dropped 6 bases, with 20 bases sitting between them. For the CDR3, the DNA is TGTGCCAGCAGCCCCCCCCTGGCAGGGGTCGGCGAGCAGTACTTC. The encoded protein is CASSPPLAGVGEQYF.

The rearrangement joins TRBV6-5 to TRBJ2-7; D unresolved. V lost 2 bases to trimming and J lost 2 bases, with 16 bases between them. This CDR3 has 16 residues. Per germline, CDR1 MNHEY and CDR2 SVGAGI. In DNA, the CDR3 is TGTGCCAGCAGTTACCGTGCCTTCAGCCATACCTACGAGCAGTACTTC. Amino acids: CASSYRAFSHTYEQYF.

This chain connects TRBV6-5 to TRBJ1-1; D unclear. Germline CDR1 reads MNHEY; CDR2 reads SVGAGI. The CDR3 contains 11 residues. The ends were cut back, 7 bases at V and 10 bases at J, with 13 bases in the middle. The CDR3 DNA is TGTGCCAGCAAACAAACGGGTGCAGCTTTCTTT. Amino acids: CASKQTGAAFF.

This clone was seen a handful of times. The J gene is TRBJ1-2, the V gene TRBV6-2 or TRBV6-3; D is ambiguous. Germline V gene data show CDR1 as MNHEY and CDR2 as SVGEGT. Trimming took off 5 bases at V and 1 base at J, with 5 bases between the two ends. CDR3 length: 12 residues. The CDR3 DNA follows: TGTGCCAGCAGTCATTTTAACTATGGCTACACCTTC. Amino acid sequence: CASSHFNYGYTF.

The rearrangement joins TRBV4-2 to TRBJ2-2; 9 nucleotides line up with TRBD1. The germline gives CDR1 LGHNA, CDR2 YNFKEQ. J gave up 3 bases and V 4 bases, and 6 bases lay outside the gene matches. This CDR3 has 16 residues. DNA for the CDR3: TGTGCCAGCAGCCCCTACAGGGGGCATCACACCGGGGAGCTGTTTTTT. Translation gives CASSPYRGHHTGELFF.

The V gene is TRBV7-9, the J gene TRBJ1-4; the match to TRBD1 covers 8 bases. Germline values: CDR1 SEHNR, CDR2 FQNEAQ (reference sequence). Trimming cost V 5 bases and J 6 bases; bases outside gene matches: 20. The length of the CDR3 is 19 residues. CDR3 DNA sequence: TGTGCCAGCAGCCTAACCCCGACAGGGGCGAGACCTCGACATGAAAAACTGTTTTTT. It specifies CASSLTPTGARPRHEKLFF.

This clone appeared once. V gene TRBV5-1 combines with J gene TRBJ2-4; no definite D call. Trimming pared 0 bases from V and 3 bases from J, leaving 16 bases between. The CDR3 contains 17 residues. Looked up from germline, CDR1 is SGHRS and CDR2 is YFSETQ. The CDR3 protein is CASSLGRISRDKNIQYF. The CDR3 DNA sequence: TGCGCCAGCAGCTTGGGTAGGATTAGTAGGGACAAAAACATTCAGTACTTC.

The chain has TRBV6-5 and TRBJ2-1; no reliable D call. Germline V gives CDR1 MNHEY, CDR2 SVGAGI. V was cut by 2 bases and J by 5 bases, with 13 bases left in between. The CDR3 is 15 residues long. This chain's CDR3 is CASSYLPLINNEQFF. The CDR3 DNA reads TGTGCCAGCAGTTACCTCCCCCTGATAAACAATGAGCAGTTCTTC.

The chain recombines TRBV6-1 with TRBJ1-5; D remains ambiguous. Per germline, CDR1 MNHNS and CDR2 SASEGT. This CDR3 region has 16 residues. Trimming removed 3 bases from V and 0 bases from J, with 12 bases in between. The CDR3 DNA is TGTGCCAGCAGTGAGAACGGCCAGAATAGCAATCAGCCCCAGCATTTT. It specifies CASSENGQNSNQPQHF.

This chain joins TRBV19 and TRBJ1-2, with no clear D. The V end lost 0 bases, the J end lost 3 bases, and 14 bases lay between the germline ends. The V gene's germline CDR1 is LNHDA and CDR2 SQIVND (reference sequence). The CDR3 is made up of 16 amino acids. The CDR3 here is CASSIDAGSGYYGYTF. The CDR3 DNA is TGTGCCAGTAGTATAGATGCAGGTAGCGGCTACTATGGCTACACCTTC.

This clone was counted once. This rearrangement joins TRBV27 to TRBJ2-1; TRBD1 matches 9 bases. Germline CDR1 MNHEY, CDR2 SMNVEV (reference sequence). V lost 8 bases, J lost 7 bases, and 6 bases stayed unmatched. This CDR3 contains 13 residues. This chain's CDR3 is CASLDRGMNEQFF. The CDR3 DNA reads as TGTGCCAGCCTAGACAGGGGGATGAATGAGCAGTTCTTC.

This clone is a singleton in its sample. V and J are TRBV7-2 and TRBJ2-5, with D possibly TRBD2 on 6 matching bases. This CDR3 contains 16 residues. The germline V and J ends were trimmed by 2 bases and 2 bases, with 15 bases remaining between them. CDR1 and CDR2 from the germline V gene are SGHTA and FQGNSA. CDR3 DNA sequence: TGTGCCAGCAGCTTACAGGCTGTGCGGGGACAAGAGACCCAGTACTTC. This sequence encodes CASSLQAVRGQETQYF.

The chain is built from TRBV6-1 and TRBJ1-4; the match to TRBD1 covers 9 bases. Trimming took 3 bases from V and 8 from J; bases not matched to a gene: 7. Germline-derived CDR1 and CDR2 are MNHNS and SASEGT. This CDR3 spans 15 amino acids. DNA for the CDR3: TGTGCCAGCAGTGAGCCGGACAGGGGACGCGAAAAACTGTTTTTT. Translated, it gives CASSEPDRGREKLFF.

This chain links TRBV27 with TRBJ1-6; D may be TRBD1 (6 bases). The ends were cut back, 5 bases at V and 4 bases at J, with 9 bases in the middle. The CDR3 covers 14 residues. Germline lookup yields CDR1 MNHEY and CDR2 SMNVEV (reference sequence). The CDR3 protein is CASSPGQYNSPLHF. The CDR3 DNA reads TGTGCCAGCAGTCCCGGACAGTATAATTCACCCCTCCACTTT.

This rearrangement joins TRBV28 to TRBJ1-1; D not certain. The CDR3 extends over 14 amino acids. Germline loops: CDR1 MDHEN, CDR2 SYDVKM. The V gene lost 7 bases and the J gene lost 6 bases, with 18 bases spanning the gap. The CDR3: CASTRVTMGAEAFF. CDR3 coding DNA: TGTGCCAGCACTCGGGTAACTATGGGAGCTGAAGCTTTCTTT.

The rearrangement links TRBV19 to TRBJ2-1, with a tentative D call TRBD2 (5 bases). CDR1 and CDR2 from the germline V gene are LNHDA and SQIVND (reference sequence). CDR3 length equals 14 residues. V was shortened by 3 bases and J by 5 bases, with 11 bases between the two germline ends. CDR3 coding DNA: TGTGCCAGTAGTATCCAGGACGGGAACAATGAGCAGTTCTTC. This gives the protein CASSIQDGNNEQFF.

The J gene is TRBJ2-7, the V gene TRBV19; D tentatively reads TRBD1 or TRBD2 (6 bases each). There are 15 residues in the CDR3. Trimming removed 4 bases at V and 6 bases at J, with 19 bases between. The germline V gene encodes CDR1 LNHDA and CDR2 SQIVND (reference sequence). CDR3 region: CASSTPRGGGGEQYF. In DNA, the CDR3 is TGTGCCAGTAGTACCCCGCGTGGAGGGGGAGGCGAGCAGTACTTC.

This sequence joins TRBV11-1 and TRBJ1-1; D ambiguous. The germline V and J ends were trimmed by 5 bases and 4 bases, with 14 bases remaining between them. This CDR3 is 14 amino acids long. The V gene's germline CDR1 is SGHAT and CDR2 FQDESV (reference sequence). The CDR3 region has the DNA TGTGCCAGCAGCCCTACCATTCGGACCACTGAAGCTTTCTTT. Its protein product is CASSPTIRTTEAFF.

The rearrangement links TRBV28 to TRBJ1-6; TRBD1 aligns across 7 bases. Germline V gives CDR1 MDHEN, CDR2 SYDVKM. The junction had 4 bases not matched to a gene; V was cut back by 3 bases and J by 8 bases. The CDR3 has 14 residues. CDR3 region: CASSFGTDHSPLHF. CDR3 sequence (DNA): TGTGCCAGCAGTTTCGGGACAGATCATTCACCCCTCCACTTT.

J is TRBJ1-1 and V is TRBV4-1, with D unresolved. The V end was cut by 3 bases, the J end by 0 bases, with 8 bases between. Germline loops: CDR1 MGHRA, CDR2 YSYEKL. The CDR3 is 14 amino acids. This chain's CDR3 is CASSHGPMNTEAFF. In DNA form, the CDR3 reads TGCGCCAGCAGCCACGGACCGATGAACACTGAAGCTTTCTTT.

The J gene is TRBJ1-3, the V gene TRBV30; D ambiguous. Germline values: CDR1 GTSNPN, CDR2 SVGIG (reference sequence). The CDR3 loop spans 12 amino acids. V lost 5 bases and J 2 bases, leaving 7 bases between the germline ends. The CDR3 is CAWGLPGNTIYF. The CDR3 DNA sequence: TGTGCCTGGGGACTTCCTGGAAACACCATATATTTT. Supplemented by reference TRBV30 and TRBJ1-3, the full variable domain reads SQTIHQWPATLVQPVGSPLSLECTVEGTSNPNLYWYRQAAGRGLQLLFYSVGIGQISSEVPQNLSASRPQDRQFILSSKKLLLSDSGFYLCAWGLPGNTIYFGEGSWLTVV.

The chain uses TRBV6-5 and TRBJ1-2; 8 nucleotides align to TRBD1. The V gene's germline CDR1 is MNHEY and CDR2 SVGAGI. Germline trimming cut 3 bases from V and 4 bases from J; bases unmatched to any gene: 10. The CDR3 runs 16 residues. DNA for the CDR3: TGTGCCAGCAGTTATTACGGACAGGGTCCCATCTATGGCTACACCTTC. It translates to CASSYYGQGPIYGYTF.

The rearrangement links TRBV7-8 to TRBJ1-1; the D is unclear. With 7 bases removed from V and 10 bases from J, the gap between germline ends came to 22 bases. The length of the CDR3 is 14 residues. Germline CDR1 SGHVS, CDR2 FQNEAQ. The chain's CDR3 is CASNPSTLGGVAFF. The CDR3 DNA sequence: TGTGCCAGCAACCCCTCAACGCTAGGTGGGGTAGCTTTCTTT.

J is TRBJ2-3 and V is TRBV12-3 or TRBV12-4, with a weak D call TRBD1 (5 bases). CDR3 length equals 13 residues. Trimming shortened V by 10 bases and J by 0 bases, and 11 bases separated the two germline ends. CDR3 DNA sequence: TGTGCCACTCAGGGTTTCAGCACAGATACGCAGTATTTT. Its translation is CATQGFSTDTQYF.

This chain joins TRBV7-8 and TRBJ2-5; TRBD2 is a possible D gene (6 bases). Germline V gene sequence: CDR1 SGHVS, CDR2 FQNEAQ. V was trimmed by 5 bases and J by 1 base, leaving 14 bases between them. This CDR3 region has 15 residues. The CDR3, as DNA: TGTGCCAGCAGCCTCGGACCGGGACTCCAAGAGACCCAGTACTTC. Translation gives CASSLGPGLQETQYF. The whole variable domain, filled in from reference TRBV7-8 and TRBJ2-5, reads GAGVSQSPRYKVAKRGQDVALRCDPISGHVSLFWYQQALGQGPEFLTYFQNEAQLDKSGLPSDRFFAERPEGSVSTLKIQRTQQEDSAVYLCASSLGPGLQETQYFGPGTRLLVL.

V is TRBV28 and J is TRBJ2-3, with a weak D call TRBD1 (6 bases). Trimming left V 6 bases short and J 0 bases short, with 13 bases between. The length of the CDR3 is 15 residues. The germline V gene encodes CDR1 MDHEN and CDR2 SYDVKM. The CDR3 DNA is TGTGCCAGCAGCCCCAACAGGGCCAGCACAGATACGCAGTATTTT. Encoded protein: CASSPNRASTDTQYF. Based on the CDR3 plus reference TRBV28 and TRBJ2-3, the full variable domain is DVKVTQSSRYLVKRTGEKVFLECVQDMDHENMFWYRQDPGLGLRLIYFSYDVKMKEKGDIPEGYSVSREKKERFSLILESASTNQTSMYLCASSPNRASTDTQYFGPGTRLTVL.

The chain recombines TRBV25-1 with TRBJ2-5; D is undetermined. CDR3 length: 11 amino acids. V shed 4 bases and J shed 6 bases, with 6 bases lying between them. CDR1 is MGHDK and CDR2 is SYGVNS in the germline V gene. DNA for the CDR3: TGTGCCAGCAGTGCGCTGCAGACCCAGTACTTC. It encodes CASSALQTQYF.

This clone was recorded once. CDR3 region: CASSLGKSGIQYF. The CDR3 DNA reads as TGTGCCAGCAGCCTGGGGAAAAGCGGGATTCAGTACTTC. The rearrangement uses TRBV7-9 and TRBJ2-4; a possible D gene is TRBD2 (6 bases). This CDR3 region has 13 residues. The ends were cut back, 5 bases at V and 10 bases at J, with 15 bases in the middle. Germline V CDR1 and CDR2: SEHNR, FQNEAQ (reference sequence).

V and J are TRBV7-3 and TRBJ2-7, with 7 bases aligning to TRBD2. The ends lost 5 bases at V and 0 bases at J; junction bases unmatched: 7. The CDR3 covers 15 residues. CDR1 is SGHTA and CDR2 is FQGTGA in the germline V gene. CDR3 sequence: CASSPRGGSSYEQYF. The CDR3 DNA follows: TGTGCCAGCAGCCCCCGTGGCGGGAGCTCCTACGAGCAGTACTTC.